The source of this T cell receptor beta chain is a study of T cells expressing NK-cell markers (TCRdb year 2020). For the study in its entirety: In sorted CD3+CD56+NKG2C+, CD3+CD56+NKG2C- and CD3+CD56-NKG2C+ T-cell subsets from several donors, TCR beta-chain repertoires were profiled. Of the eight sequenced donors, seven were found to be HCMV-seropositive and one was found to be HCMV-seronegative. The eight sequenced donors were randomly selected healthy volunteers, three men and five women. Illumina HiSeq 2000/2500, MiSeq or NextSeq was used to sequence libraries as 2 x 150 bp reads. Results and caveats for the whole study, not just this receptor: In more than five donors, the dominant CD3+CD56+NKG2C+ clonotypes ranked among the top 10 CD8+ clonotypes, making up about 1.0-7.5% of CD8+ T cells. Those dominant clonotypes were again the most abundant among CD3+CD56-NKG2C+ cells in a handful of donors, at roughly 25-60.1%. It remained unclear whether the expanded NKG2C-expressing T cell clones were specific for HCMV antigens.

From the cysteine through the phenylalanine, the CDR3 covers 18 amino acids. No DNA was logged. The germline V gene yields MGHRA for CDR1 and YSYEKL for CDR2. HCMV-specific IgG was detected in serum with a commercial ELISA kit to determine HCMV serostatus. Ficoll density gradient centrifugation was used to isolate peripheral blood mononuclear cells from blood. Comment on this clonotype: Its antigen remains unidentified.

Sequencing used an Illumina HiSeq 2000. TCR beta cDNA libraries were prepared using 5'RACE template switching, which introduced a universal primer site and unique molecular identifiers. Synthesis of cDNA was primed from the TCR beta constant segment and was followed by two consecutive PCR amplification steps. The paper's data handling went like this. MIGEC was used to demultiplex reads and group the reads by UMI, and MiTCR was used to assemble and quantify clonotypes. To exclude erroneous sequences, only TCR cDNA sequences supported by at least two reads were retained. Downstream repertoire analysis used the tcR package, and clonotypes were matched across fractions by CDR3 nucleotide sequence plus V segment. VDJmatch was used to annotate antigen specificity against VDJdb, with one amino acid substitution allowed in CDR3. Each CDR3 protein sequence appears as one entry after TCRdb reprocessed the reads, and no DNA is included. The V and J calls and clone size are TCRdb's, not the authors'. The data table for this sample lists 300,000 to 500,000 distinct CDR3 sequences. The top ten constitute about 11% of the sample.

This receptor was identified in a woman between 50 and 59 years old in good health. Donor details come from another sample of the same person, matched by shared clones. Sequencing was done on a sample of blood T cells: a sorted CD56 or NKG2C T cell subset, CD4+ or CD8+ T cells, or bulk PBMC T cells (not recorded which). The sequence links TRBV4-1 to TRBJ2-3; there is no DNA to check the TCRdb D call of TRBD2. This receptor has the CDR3 CASSPSGGAAPSTDTQYF.